A selection of T cell receptor beta chains follows, all from one sample in a study of cytomegalovirus exposure and HLA in healthy donors. TCRdb's copy holds only in-frame clones and misses some; the assay was immunoSEQ multiplex PCR. This listing includes approximately 80,000 clones. Material for sequencing was PBMCs. The receptors originated from a woman between 25 and 40 years old in good health and CMV-seronegative. Both conserved end residues are part of each CDR3. Fields, in order: J gene, D gene, V gene, CDR3 length, CDR3 protein, CDR3 DNA. A D gene is named only where the DNA matches it firmly.

J gene: TRBJ2-3; D gene: TRBD2; V gene: TRBV7-6; CDR3 length: 14; CDR3 protein: CASSFERGSDTQYF; CDR3 DNA: TGTGCCAGCAGCTTTGAGCGGGGGTCAGATACGCAGTATTTT
J gene: TRBJ2-5; D gene: TRBD1; V gene: TRBV7-9; CDR3 length: 19; CDR3 protein: CASSLALSQGELYQETQYF; CDR3 DNA: TGTGCCAGCAGCTTAGCGCTTAGCCAGGGGGAATTGTACCAAGAGACCCAGTACTTC
J gene: TRBJ2-3; D gene: TRBD1; V gene: TRBV19; CDR3 length: 15; CDR3 protein: CASSLGQGIADTQYF; CDR3 DNA: TGTGCCAGTAGTCTTGGACAGGGCATCGCAGATACGCAGTATTTT
J gene: TRBJ2-2; D gene: TRBD2; V gene: TRBV6-6; CDR3 length: 16; CDR3 protein: CASSRTSGGTGGELFF; CDR3 DNA: TGTGCCAGCAGCCGGACTAGCGGGGGTACAGGCGGGGAGCTGTTTTTT
J gene: TRBJ1-6; D gene: TRBD1; V gene: TRBV5-6; CDR3 length: 15; CDR3 protein: CASSRNRGQGSPLHF; CDR3 DNA: TGTGCCAGCAGCCGAAACAGGGGGCAGGGTTCACCCCTCCACTTT
J gene: TRBJ1-1; D gene: TRBD1; V gene: TRBV2; CDR3 length: 15; CDR3 protein: CASSEREGANTEAFF; CDR3 DNA: TGTGCCAGCAGTGAGAGAGAGGGGGCGAACACTGAAGCTTTCTTT
J gene: TRBJ2-5; D gene: TRBD2; V gene: TRBV5-4; CDR3 length: 16; CDR3 protein: CASSWGIAGGPETQYF; CDR3 DNA: TGTGCCAGCAGCTGGGGGATCGCGGGAGGGCCTGAGACCCAGTACTTC
J gene: TRBJ1-1; D gene: .; V gene: TRBV29-1; CDR3 length: 14; CDR3 protein: CSVGGAGGNTEAFF; CDR3 DNA: TGCAGCGTTGGGGGGGCGGGGGGAAACACTGAAGCTTTCTTT
J gene: TRBJ2-3; D gene: .; V gene: TRBV2; CDR3 length: 14; CDR3 protein: CASSQHPSTDTQYF; CDR3 DNA: TGTGCCAGCAGTCAACACCCTAGCACAGATACGCAGTATTTT
J gene: TRBJ2-1; D gene: TRBD2; V gene: TRBV29-1; CDR3 length: 15; CDR3 protein: CSVDGLAGGPVEQFF; CDR3 DNA: TGCAGCGTGGACGGACTAGCGGGAGGGCCGGTTGAGCAGTTCTTC
J gene: TRBJ1-2; D gene: .; V gene: TRBV7-6; CDR3 length: 14; CDR3 protein: CASSLDSAGYGYTF; CDR3 DNA: TGTGCCAGCAGCTTAGACTCGGCAGGGTATGGCTACACCTTC
J gene: TRBJ1-2; D gene: .; V gene: TRBV6-5; CDR3 length: 16; CDR3 protein: CASSYRFLDSFYGYTF; CDR3 DNA: TGTGCCAGCAGTTACCGCTTCCTCGACAGCTTCTATGGCTACACCTTC
J gene: TRBJ2-1; D gene: .; V gene: TRBV29-1; CDR3 length: 12; CDR3 protein: CSVEDNREEQFF; CDR3 DNA: TGCAGCGTTGAAGATAACAGGGAGGAGCAGTTCTTC
J gene: TRBJ1-5; D gene: .; V gene: TRBV30; CDR3 length: 15; CDR3 protein: CAWSVQGALGQPQHF; CDR3 DNA: TGTGCCTGGAGTGTACAGGGAGCCCTGGGTCAGCCCCAGCATTTT
J gene: TRBJ2-6; D gene: .; V gene: TRBV13; CDR3 length: 17; CDR3 protein: CASSLGGRISGANVLTF; CDR3 DNA: TGTGCCAGCAGCTTAGGTGGCAGGATCTCTGGGGCCAACGTCCTGACTTTC
J gene: TRBJ2-1; D gene: .; V gene: TRBV15; CDR3 length: 13; CDR3 protein: CATSRDNGDEQFF; CDR3 DNA: TGTGCCACCAGCAGAGATAACGGGGATGAGCAGTTCTTC
J gene: TRBJ2-7; D gene: .; V gene: TRBV11-2; CDR3 length: 12; CDR3 protein: CASSLNSYEQYF; CDR3 DNA: TGTGCCAGCAGCTTAAATAGCTACGAGCAGTACTTC